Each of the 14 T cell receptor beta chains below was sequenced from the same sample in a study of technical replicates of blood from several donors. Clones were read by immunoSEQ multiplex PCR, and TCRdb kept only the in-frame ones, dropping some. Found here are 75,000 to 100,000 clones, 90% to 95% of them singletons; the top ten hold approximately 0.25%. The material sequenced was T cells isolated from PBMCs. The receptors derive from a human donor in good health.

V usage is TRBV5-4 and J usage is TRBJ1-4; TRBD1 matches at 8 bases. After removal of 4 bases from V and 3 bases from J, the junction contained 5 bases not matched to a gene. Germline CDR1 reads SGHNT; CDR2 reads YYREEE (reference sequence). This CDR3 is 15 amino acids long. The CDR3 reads CASSPGQGANEKLFF. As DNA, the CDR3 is TGTGCCAGCAGCCCTGGACAGGGCGCTAATGAAAAACTGTTTTTT.

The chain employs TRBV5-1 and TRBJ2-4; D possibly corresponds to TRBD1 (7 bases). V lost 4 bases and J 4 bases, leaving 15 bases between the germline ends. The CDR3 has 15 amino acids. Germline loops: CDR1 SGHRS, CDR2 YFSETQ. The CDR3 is CASSPGGGSKNIQYF. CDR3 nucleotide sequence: TGCGCCAGCAGCCCAGGAGGGGGCAGTAAAAACATTCAGTACTTC.

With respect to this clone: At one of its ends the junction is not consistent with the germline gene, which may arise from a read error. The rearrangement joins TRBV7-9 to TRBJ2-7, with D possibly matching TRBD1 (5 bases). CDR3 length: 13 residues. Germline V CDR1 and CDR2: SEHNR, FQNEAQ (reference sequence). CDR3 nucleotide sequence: TGTGCCAGCAGATTAGACAGCTCCTACGAGCAGTACTTC. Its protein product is CASRLDSSYEQYF.

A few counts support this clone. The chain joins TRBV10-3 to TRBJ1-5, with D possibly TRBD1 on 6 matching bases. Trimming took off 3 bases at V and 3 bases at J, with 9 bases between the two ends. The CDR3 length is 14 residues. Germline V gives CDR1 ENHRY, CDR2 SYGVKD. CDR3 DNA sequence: TGTGCCATCAGTGATGCAGGGGACAATCAGCCCCAGCATTTT. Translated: CAISDAGDNQPQHF.

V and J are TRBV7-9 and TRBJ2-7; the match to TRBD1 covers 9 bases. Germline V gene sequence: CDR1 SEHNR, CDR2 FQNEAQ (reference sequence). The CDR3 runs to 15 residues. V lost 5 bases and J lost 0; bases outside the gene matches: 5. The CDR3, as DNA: TGTGCCAGCAGCCCCGGGGGACAGGGCTCCTACGAGCAGTACTTC. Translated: CASSPGGQGSYEQYF. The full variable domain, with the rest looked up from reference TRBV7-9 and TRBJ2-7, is DTGVSQNPRHKITKRGQNVTFRCDPISEHNRLYWYRQTLGQGPEFLTYFQNEAQLEKSRLLSDRFSAERPKGSFSTLEIQRTEQGDSAMYLCASSPGGQGSYEQYFGPGTRLTVT.

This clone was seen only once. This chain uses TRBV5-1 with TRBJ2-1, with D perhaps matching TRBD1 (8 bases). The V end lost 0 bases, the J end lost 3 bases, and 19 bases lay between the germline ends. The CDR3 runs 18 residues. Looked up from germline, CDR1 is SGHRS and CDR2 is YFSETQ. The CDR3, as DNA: TGCGCCAGCAGCTTGGCCGGAGGGACAGGACTAGTCTACAATGAGCAGTTCTTC. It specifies CASSLAGGTGLVYNEQFF.

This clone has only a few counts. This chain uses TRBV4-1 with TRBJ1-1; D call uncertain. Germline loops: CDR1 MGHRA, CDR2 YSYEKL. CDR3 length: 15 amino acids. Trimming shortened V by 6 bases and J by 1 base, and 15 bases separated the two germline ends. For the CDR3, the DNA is TGCGCCAGCAGTCTACGGACGGGAGGGAACACTGAAGCTTTCTTT. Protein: CASSLRTGGNTEAFF.

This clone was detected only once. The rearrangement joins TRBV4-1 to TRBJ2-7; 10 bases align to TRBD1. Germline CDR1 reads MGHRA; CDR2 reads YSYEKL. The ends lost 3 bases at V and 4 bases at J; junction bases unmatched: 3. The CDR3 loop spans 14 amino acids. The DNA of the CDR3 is TGCGCCAGCAGCCAGCAGGACAGGGGGTACGAGCAGTACTTC. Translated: CASSQQDRGYEQYF.

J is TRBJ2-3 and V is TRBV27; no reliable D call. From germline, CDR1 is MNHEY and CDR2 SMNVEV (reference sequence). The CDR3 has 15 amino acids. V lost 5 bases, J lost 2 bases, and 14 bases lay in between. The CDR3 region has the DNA TGTGCCAGCAGTGCGCGCCTCCTTACCACAGATACGCAGTATTTT. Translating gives CASSARLLTTDTQYF.

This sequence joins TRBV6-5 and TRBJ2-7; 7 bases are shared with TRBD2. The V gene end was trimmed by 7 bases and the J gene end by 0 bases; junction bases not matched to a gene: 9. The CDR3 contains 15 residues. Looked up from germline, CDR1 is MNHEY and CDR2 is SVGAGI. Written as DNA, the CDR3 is TGTGCCAGCACTCCTAGCGGCGCCAGCTCCTACGAGCAGTACTTC. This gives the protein CASTPSGASSYEQYF.

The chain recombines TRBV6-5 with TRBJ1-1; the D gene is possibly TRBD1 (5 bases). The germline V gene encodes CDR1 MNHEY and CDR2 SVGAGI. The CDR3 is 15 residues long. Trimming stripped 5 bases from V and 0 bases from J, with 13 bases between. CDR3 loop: CASSRTPLMNTEAFF. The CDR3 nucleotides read TGTGCCAGCAGTAGGACACCGCTCATGAACACTGAAGCTTTCTTT.

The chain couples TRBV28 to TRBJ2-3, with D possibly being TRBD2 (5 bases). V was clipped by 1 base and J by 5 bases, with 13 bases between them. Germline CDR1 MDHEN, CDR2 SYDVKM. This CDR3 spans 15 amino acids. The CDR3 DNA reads TGTGCCAGCAGTTTATTTGGGCGGGTTTTAGATACGCAGTATTTT. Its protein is CASSLFGRVLDTQYF.

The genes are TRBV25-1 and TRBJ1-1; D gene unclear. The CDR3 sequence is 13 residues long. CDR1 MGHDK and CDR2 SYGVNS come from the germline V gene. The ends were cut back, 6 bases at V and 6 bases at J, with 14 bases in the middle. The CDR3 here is CASRSGSVAEAFF. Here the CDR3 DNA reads TGTGCCAGCAGGTCGGGGTCAGTCGCTGAAGCTTTCTTT.

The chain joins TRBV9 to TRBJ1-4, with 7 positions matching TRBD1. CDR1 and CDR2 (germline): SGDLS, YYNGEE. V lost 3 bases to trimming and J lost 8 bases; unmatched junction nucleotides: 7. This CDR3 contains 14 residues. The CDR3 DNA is TGTGCCAGCAGCGAGACAGGGTATGGAGAAAAACTGTTTTTT. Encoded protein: CASSETGYGEKLFF.